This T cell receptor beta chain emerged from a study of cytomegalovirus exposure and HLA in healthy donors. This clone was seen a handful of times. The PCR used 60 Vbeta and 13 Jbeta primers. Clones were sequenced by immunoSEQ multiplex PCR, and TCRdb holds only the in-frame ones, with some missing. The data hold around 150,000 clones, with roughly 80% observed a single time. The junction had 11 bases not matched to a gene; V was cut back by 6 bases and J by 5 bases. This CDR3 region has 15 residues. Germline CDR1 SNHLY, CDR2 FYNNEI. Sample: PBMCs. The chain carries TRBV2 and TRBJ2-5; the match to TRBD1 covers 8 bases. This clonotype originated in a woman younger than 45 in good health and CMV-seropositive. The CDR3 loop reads CASSELGQGGETQYF. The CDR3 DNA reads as TGTGCCAGCAGCGAACTTGGACAGGGCGGGGAGACCCAGTACTTC.